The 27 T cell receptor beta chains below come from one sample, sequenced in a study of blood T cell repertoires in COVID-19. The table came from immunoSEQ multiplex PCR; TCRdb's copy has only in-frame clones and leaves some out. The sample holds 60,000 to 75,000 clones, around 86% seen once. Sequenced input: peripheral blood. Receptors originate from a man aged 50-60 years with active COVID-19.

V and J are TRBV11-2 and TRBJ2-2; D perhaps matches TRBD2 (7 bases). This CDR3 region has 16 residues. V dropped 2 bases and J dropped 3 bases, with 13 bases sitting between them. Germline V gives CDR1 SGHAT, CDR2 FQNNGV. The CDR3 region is CASSLFREGDTGELFF. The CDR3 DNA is TGTGCCAGCAGCTTATTCAGGGAGGGGGACACCGGGGAGCTGTTTTTT.

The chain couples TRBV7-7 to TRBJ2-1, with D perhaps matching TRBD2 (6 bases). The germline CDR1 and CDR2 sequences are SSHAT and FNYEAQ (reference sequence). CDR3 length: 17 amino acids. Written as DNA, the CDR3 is TGTGCTACCCGCTCGGGCGGGAACTCTGGGCTCTACAATGAGCAGTTCTTC. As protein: CATRSGGNSGLYNEQFF.

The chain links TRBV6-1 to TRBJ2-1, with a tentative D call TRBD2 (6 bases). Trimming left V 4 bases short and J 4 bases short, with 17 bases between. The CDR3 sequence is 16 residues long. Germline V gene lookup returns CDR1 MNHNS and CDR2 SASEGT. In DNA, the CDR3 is TGTGCCAGCAGTGGAGCGGCGGGGCCAGCGTACAATGAGCAGTTCTTC. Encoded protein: CASSGAAGPAYNEQFF.

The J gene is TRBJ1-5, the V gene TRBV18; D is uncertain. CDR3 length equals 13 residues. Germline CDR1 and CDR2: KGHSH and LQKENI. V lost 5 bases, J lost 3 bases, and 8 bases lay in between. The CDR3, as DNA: TGTGCCAGCTCATTCGACAACAATCAGCCCCAGCATTTT. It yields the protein CASSFDNNQPQHF.

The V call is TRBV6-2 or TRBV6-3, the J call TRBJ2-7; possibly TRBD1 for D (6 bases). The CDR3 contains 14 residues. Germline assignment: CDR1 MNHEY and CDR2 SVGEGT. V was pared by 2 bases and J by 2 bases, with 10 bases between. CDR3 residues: CASSYGGQAYEQYF. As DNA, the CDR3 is TGTGCCAGCAGTTACGGGGGACAAGCCTACGAGCAGTACTTC.

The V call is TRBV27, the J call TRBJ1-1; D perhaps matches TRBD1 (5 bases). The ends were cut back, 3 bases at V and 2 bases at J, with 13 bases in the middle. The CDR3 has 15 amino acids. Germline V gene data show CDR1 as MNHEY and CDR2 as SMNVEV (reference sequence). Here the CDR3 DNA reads TGTGCCAGCAGTTTTCGGGGGGGAATTAACACTGAAGCTTTCTTT. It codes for CASSFRGGINTEAFF.

CDR3 nucleotides: TGTGCCACCAGCACCGGAGGACAGGCACTAAATGAAAAACTGTTTTTT. Translating it yields CATSTGGQALNEKLFF. The J gene is TRBJ1-4, the V gene TRBV15, with 7 bases lining up with TRBD1. The germline V gene encodes CDR1 LNHNV and CDR2 YYDKDF (reference sequence). This CDR3 has 16 residues. V was pared by 4 bases and J by 5 bases, with 10 bases of the junction left unmatched.

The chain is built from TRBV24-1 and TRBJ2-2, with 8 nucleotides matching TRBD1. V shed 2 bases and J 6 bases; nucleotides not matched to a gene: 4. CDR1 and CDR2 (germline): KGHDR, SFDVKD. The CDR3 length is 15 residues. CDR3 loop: CATSDWTGRSGELFF. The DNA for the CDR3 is TGTGCCACCAGTGATTGGACAGGGCGTTCCGGGGAGCTGTTTTTT.

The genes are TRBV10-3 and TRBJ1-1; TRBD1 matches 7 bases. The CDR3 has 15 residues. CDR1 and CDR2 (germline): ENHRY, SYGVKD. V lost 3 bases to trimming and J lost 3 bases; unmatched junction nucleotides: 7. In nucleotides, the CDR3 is TGTGCCATCAGTGAACCTGGCAGGGGGGACACTGAAGCTTTCTTT. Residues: CAISEPGRGDTEAFF.

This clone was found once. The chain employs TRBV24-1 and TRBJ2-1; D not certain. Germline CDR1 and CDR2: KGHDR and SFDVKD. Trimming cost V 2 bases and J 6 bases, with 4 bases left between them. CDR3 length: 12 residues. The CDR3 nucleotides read TGTGCCACCAGTGATTACAGCAATGAGCAGTTCTTC. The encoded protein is CATSDYSNEQFF.

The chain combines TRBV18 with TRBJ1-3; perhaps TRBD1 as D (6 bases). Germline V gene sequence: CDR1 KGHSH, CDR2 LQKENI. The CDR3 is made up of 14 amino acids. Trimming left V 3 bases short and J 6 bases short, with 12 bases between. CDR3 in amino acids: CASSPRGQLNTIYF. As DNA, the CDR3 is TGTGCCAGCTCACCGCGTGGACAGCTAAACACCATATATTTT.

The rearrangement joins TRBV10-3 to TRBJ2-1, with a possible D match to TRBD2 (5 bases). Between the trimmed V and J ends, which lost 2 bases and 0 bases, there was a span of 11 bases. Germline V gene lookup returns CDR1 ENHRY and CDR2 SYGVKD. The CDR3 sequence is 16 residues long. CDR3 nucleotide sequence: TGTGCCATCAGTGAGAAGGGCGGGTCCTCCTACAATGAGCAGTTCTTC. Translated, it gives CAISEKGGSSYNEQFF.

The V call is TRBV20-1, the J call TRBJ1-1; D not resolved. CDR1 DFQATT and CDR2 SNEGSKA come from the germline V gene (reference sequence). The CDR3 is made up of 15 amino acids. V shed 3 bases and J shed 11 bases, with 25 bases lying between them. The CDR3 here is CSASDASLGELKAFF. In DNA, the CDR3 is TGCAGTGCTAGTGACGCGAGTCTCGGGGAGTTAAAGGCTTTCTTT.

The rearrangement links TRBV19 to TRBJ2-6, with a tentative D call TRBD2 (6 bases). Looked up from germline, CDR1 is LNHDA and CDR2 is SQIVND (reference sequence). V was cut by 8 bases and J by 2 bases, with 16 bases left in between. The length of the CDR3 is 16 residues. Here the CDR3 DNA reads TGTGCCAGTTGGGGGTCGGGAGTAGCTGGGGCCAACGTCCTGACTTTC. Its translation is CASWGSGVAGANVLTF.

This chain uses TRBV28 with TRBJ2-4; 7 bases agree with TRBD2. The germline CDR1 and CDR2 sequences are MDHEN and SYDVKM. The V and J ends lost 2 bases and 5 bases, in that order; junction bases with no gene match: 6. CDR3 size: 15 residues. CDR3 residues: CASSLGGGVQNIQYF. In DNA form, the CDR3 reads TGTGCCAGCAGTTTAGGGGGAGGGGTCCAAAACATTCAGTACTTC.

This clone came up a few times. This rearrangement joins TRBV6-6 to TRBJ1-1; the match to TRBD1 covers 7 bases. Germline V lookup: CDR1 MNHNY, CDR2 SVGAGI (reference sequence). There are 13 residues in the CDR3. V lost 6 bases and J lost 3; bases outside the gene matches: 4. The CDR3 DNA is TGTGCCAGCAGGATACAGGGGTACACTGAAGCTTTCTTT. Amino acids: CASRIQGYTEAFF.

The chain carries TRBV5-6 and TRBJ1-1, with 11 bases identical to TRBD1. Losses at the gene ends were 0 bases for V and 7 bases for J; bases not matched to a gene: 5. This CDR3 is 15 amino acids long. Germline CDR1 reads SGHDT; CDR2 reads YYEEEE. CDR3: CASSLVGQGALEAFF. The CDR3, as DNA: TGTGCCAGCAGCTTGGTCGGACAGGGGGCTCTTGAAGCTTTCTTT. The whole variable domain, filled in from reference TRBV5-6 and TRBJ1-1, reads DAGVTQSPTHLIKTRGQQVTLRCSPKSGHDTVSWYQQALGQGPQFIFQYYEEEERQRGNFPDRFSGHQFPNYSSELNVNALLLGDSALYLCASSLVGQGALEAFFGQGTRLTVV.

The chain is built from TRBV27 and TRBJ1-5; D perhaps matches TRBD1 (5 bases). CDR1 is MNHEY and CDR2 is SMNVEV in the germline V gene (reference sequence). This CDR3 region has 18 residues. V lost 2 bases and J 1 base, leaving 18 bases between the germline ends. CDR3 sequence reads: CASSLRAPRETSNQPQHF. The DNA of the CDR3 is TGTGCCAGCAGTTTACGAGCCCCCAGGGAAACCAGCAATCAGCCCCAGCATTTT.

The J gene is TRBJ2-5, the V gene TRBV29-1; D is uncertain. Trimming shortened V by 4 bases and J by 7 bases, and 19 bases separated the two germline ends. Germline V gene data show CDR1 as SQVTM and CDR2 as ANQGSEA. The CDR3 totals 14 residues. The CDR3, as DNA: TGCAGCGTTGTGACCACAACGAGGAGAGCGACCCAGTACTTC. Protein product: CSVVTTTRRATQYF.

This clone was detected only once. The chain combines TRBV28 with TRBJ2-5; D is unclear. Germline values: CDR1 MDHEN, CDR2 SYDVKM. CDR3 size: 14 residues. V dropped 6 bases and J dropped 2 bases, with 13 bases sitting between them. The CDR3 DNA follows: TGTGCCAGCAGCTCAACAAACGAACAAGAGACCCAGTACTTC. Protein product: CASSSTNEQETQYF.

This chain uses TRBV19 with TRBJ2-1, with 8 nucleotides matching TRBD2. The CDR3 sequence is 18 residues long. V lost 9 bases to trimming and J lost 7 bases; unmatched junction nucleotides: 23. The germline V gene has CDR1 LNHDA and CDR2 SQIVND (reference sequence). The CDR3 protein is CASNEPGYPSGRRNEQFF. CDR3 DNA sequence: TGTGCCAGCAATGAACCAGGGTACCCAAGCGGGAGACGGAATGAGCAGTTCTTC.

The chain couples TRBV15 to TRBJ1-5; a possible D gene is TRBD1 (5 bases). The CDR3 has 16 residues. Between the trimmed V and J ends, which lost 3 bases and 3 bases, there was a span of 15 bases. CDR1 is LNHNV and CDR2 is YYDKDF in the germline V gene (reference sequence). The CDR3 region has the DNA TGTGCCACCAGCAGGGGTCCCGACAGACACAATCAGCCCCAGCATTTT. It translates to CATSRGPDRHNQPQHF.

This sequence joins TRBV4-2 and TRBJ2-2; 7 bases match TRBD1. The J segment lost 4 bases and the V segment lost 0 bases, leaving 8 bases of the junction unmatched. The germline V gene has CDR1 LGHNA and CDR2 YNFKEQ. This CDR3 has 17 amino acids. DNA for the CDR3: TGTGCCAGCAGCCAAGAATTAGGGGGCCGGGGCACCGGGGAGCTGTTTTTT. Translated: CASSQELGGRGTGELFF.

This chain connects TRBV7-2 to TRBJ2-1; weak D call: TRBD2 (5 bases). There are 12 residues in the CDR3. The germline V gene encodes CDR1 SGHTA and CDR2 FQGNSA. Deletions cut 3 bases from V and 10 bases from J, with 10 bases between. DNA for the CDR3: TGTGCCAGCAGCTTGCTAACGGGGGAGCAGTTCTTC. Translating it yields CASSLLTGEQFF.

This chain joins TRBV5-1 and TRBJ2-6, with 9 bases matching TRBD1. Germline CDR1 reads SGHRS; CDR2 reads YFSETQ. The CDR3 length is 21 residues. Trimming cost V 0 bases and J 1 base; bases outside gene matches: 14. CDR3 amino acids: CASSLAQVPGTGSSGANVLTF. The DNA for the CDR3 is TGCGCCAGCAGCTTGGCCCAAGTACCCGGGACAGGGAGTTCTGGGGCCAACGTCCTGACTTTC.

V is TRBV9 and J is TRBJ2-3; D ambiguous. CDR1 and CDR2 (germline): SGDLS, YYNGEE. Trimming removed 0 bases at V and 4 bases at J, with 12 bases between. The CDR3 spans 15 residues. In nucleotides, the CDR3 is TGTGCCAGCAGCGTAGCGATCAGTTTTGCAGATACGCAGTATTTT. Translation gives CASSVAISFADTQYF.

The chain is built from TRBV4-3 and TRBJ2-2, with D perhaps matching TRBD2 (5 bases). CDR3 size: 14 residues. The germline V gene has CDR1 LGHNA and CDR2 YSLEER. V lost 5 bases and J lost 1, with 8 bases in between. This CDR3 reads CASSDGMNTGELFF. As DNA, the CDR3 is TGCGCCAGCAGCGACGGGATGAACACCGGGGAGCTGTTTTTT.